Included here is one T cell receptor beta chain sequence, with context. All exposed participants met a person with COVID-19 within 2 weeks before entering the study. The record originates from a study of blood T cell repertoires in COVID-19. Sequencing used immunoSEQ multiplex PCR; TCRdb keeps in-frame clones, though not all of them. The profile shows hundreds of thousands of clones, roughly 89% of them singletons. CDR1 and CDR2 from the germline V gene are GTSNPN and SVGIG (reference sequence). CDR3 length equals 13 residues. V lost 3 bases and J lost 5, with 11 bases in between. Sequenced material: PBMCs or T cells enriched from blood (not recorded which). This sequence joins TRBV30 and TRBJ1-5; the D gene is possibly TRBD1 (5 bases). This sequence was found in a woman aged 50 to 65 who had been exposed to COVID-19. The CDR3 nucleotides are TGTGCCTGGAGCTGGGGGGGGGATCAGCCCCAGCATTTT. Translating gives CAWSWGGDQPQHF.